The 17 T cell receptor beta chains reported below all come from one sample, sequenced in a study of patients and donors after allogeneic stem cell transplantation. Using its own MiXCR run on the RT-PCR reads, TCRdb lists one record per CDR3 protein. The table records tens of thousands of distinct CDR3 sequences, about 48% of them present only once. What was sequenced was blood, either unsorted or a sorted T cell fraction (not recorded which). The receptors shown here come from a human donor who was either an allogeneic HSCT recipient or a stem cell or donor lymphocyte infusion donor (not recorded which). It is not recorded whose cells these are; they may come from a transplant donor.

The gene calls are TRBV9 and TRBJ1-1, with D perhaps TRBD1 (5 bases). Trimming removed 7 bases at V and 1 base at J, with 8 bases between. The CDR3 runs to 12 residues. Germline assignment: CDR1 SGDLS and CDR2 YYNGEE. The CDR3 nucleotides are TGTGCCAGCGGGACCGAGAACACTGAAGCTTTCTTT. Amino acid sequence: CASGTENTEAFF. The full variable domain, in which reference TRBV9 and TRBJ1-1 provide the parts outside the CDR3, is DSGVTQTPKHLITATGQRVTLRCSPRSGDLSVYWYQQSLDQGLQFLIQYYNGEERAKGNILERFSAQQFPDLHSELNLSSLELGDSALYFCASGTENTEAFFGQGTRLTVV.

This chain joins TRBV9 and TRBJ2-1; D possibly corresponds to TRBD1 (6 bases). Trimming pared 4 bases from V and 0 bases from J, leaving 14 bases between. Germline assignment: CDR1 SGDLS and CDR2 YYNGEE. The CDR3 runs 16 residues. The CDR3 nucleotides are TGTGCCAGCAGCAAGGGACACTTTAGCTCCTACAATGAGCAGTTCTTC. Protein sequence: CASSKGHFSSYNEQFF.

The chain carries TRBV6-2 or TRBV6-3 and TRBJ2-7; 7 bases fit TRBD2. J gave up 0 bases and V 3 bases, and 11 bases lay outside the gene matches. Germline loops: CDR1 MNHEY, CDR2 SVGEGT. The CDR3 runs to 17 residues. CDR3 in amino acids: CASSYLPGQRGSYEQYF. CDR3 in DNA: TGTGCCAGCAGTTATCTACCCGGGCAGCGGGGCTCCTACGAGCAGTACTTC.

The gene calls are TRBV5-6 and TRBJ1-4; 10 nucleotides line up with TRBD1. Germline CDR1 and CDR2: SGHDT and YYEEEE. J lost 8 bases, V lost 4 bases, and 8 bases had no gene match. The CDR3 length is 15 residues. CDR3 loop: CASSPSGTGVEKLFF. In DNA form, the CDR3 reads TGTGCCAGCAGCCCCAGCGGGACAGGGGTCGAAAAACTGTTTTTT. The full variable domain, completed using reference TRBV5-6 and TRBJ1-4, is DAGVTQSPTHLIKTRGQQVTLRCSPKSGHDTVSWYQQALGQGPQFIFQYYEEEERQRGNFPDRFSGHQFPNYSSELNVNALLLGDSALYLCASSPSGTGVEKLFFGSGTQLSVL.

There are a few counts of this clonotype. The DNA for the CDR3 is TGTGCCAGCAGTCACGGGACTCTGAACACTGAAGCTTTCTTT. Residues: CASSHGTLNTEAFF. The V call is TRBV27, the J call TRBJ1-1, with D possibly matching TRBD1 (5 bases). Looked up from germline, CDR1 is MNHEY and CDR2 is SMNVEV (reference sequence). Trimming pared 5 bases from V and 0 bases from J, leaving 10 bases between. CDR3 length: 14 residues.

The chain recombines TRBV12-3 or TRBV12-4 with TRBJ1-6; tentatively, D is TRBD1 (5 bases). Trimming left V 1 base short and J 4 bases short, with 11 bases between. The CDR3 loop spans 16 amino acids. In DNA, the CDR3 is TGTGCCAGCAGTTTAGGCGGGACGGATTATAATTCACCCCTCCACTTT. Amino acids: CASSLGGTDYNSPLHF.

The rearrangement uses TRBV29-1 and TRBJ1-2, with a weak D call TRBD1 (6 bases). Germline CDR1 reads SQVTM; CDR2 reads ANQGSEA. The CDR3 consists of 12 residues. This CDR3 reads CTTCTGSYGYTF. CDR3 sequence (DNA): TGCACTACGTGTACAGGGAGCTATGGCTACACCTTC.

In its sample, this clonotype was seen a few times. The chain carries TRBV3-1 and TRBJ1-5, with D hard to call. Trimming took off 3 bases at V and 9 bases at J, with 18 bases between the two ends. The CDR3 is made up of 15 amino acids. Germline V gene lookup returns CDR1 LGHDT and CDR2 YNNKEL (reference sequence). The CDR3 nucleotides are TGTGCCAGCAGCCACAGCCTGTTAACCTTGGGGCCCCAGCATTTT. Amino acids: CASSHSLLTLGPQHF.

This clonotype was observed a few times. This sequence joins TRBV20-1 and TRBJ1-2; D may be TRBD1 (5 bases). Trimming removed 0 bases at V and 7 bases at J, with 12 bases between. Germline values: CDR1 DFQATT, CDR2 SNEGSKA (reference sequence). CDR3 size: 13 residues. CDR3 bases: TGCAGTGCTAGAGATGAAGGGGCTCGTGGCTACACCTTC. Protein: CSARDEGARGYTF.

CDR3 coding DNA: TGTGCCAGCAGCGTTGATGGGGGAAACCAGCCCCAGCATTTT. Amino acid sequence: CASSVDGGNQPQHF. The V call is TRBV9, the J call TRBJ1-5, with D perhaps TRBD1 (5 bases). The CDR3 runs 14 residues. Germline CDR1 and CDR2: SGDLS and YYNGEE. V was trimmed by 2 bases and J by 7 bases, leaving 13 bases between them.

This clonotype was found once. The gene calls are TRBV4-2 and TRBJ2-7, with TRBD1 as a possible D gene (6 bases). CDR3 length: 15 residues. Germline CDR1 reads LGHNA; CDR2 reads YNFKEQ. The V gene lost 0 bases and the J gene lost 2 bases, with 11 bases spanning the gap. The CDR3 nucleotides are TGTGCCAGCAGCCAAGAGAGAGCAGGGGCCTACGAGCAGTACTTC. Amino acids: CASSQERAGAYEQYF.

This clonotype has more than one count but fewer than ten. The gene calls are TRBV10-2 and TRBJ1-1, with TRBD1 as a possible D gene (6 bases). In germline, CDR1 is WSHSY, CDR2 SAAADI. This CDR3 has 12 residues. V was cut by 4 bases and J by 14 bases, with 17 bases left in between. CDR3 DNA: TGCGCCAGCAGTGGGAGGACAGCGGGTGGGTTCTTT. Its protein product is CASSGRTAGGFF.

CDR3 loop: CASSRISIGGTEAFF. CDR3 sequence (DNA): TGTGCCAGCAGTCGAATATCCATAGGTGGGACTGAAGCTTTCTTT. V and J are TRBV7-9 and TRBJ1-1; D gene unclear. The CDR3 runs to 15 residues. V was trimmed by 6 bases and J by 5 bases, leaving 19 bases between them. CDR1 and CDR2 from the germline V gene are SEHNR and FQNEAQ (reference sequence).

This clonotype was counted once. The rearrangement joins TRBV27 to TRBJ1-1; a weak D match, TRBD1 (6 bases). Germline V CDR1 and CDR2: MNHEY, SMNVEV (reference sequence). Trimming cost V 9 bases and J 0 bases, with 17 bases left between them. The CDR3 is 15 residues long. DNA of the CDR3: TGTGCCAGTCGAGGGGGATTTACCCTGAACACTGAAGCTTTCTTT. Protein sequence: CASRGGFTLNTEAFF.

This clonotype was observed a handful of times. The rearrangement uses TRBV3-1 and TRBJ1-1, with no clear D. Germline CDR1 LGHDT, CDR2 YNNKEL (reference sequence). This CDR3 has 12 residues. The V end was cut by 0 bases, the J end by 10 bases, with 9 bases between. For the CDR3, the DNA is TGTGCCAGCAGCCAAGATGAGGTCAGAGCTTTCTTT. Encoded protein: CASSQDEVRAFF.

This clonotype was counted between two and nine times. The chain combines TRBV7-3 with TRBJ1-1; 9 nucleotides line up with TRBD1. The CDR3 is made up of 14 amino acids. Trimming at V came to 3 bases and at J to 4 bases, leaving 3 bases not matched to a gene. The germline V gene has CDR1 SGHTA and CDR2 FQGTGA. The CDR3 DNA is TGTGCCAGCAGCTTTACAGGGGGCTTCACTGAAGCTTTCTTT. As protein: CASSFTGGFTEAFF. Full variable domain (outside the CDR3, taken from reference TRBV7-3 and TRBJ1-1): GAGVSQTPSNKVTEKGKYVELRCDPISGHTALYWYRQSLGQGPEFLIYFQGTGAADDSGLPNDRFFAVRPEGSVSTLKIQRTERGDSAVYLCASSFTGGFTEAFFGQGTRLTVV.

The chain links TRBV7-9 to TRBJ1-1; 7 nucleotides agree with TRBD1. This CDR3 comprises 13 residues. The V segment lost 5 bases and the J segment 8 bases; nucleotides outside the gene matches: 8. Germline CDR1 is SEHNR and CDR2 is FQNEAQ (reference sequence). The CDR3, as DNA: TGTGCCAGCAGCCGGGACAGCTTGCAAGAAGCTTTCTTT. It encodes CASSRDSLQEAFF.